The rows below give T cell receptor beta chains drawn from one sample of a study of shared clonotypes between healthy human individuals. The table came from immunoSEQ multiplex PCR; TCRdb's copy has only in-frame clones and leaves some out. Among approximately 320,000 clones, 74% were seen once, and the ten largest hold around 10%. Sample: memory CD4+ T cells sorted from blood. These receptors were collected from a man in his thirties or forties in good health. Both conserved end residues are part of each CDR3. The D gene is left open where the match is weak. Some rows mark clone size as missing; the rest say once, few, many or name a class of expanded clone.

CDR3 protein: CASSSGHGGSYEQYF
CDR3 DNA: TGTGCCAGCAGCTCCGGGCACGGGGGATCCTACGAGCAGTACTTC
D gene: -
V gene: TRBV6-6
J gene: TRBJ2-7
CDR3 length: 15
clone size: -

CDR3 protein: CSVESGAKNIQYF
CDR3 DNA: TGCAGCGTTGAGTCAGGGGCTAAAAACATTCAGTACTTC
D gene: -
V gene: TRBV29-1
J gene: TRBJ2-4
CDR3 length: 13
clone size: few

CDR3 protein: CASSRRTSGALYNEQFF
CDR3 DNA: TGTGCCAGCAGCCGTAGGACTAGCGGGGCCCTCTACAATGAGCAGTTCTTC
D gene: TRBD2
V gene: TRBV11-3
J gene: TRBJ2-1
CDR3 length: 17
clone size: -

CDR3 protein: CASSTPGQGTYEQYF
CDR3 DNA: TGTGCCAGTAGTACCCCGGGACAGGGGACGTACGAGCAGTACTTC
D gene: TRBD1
V gene: TRBV19
J gene: TRBJ2-7
CDR3 length: 15
clone size: -

CDR3 protein: CASSDGTSGYNEQFF
CDR3 DNA: TGTGCCAGCAGCGACGGGACTAGCGGGTACAATGAGCAGTTCTTC
D gene: TRBD2
V gene: TRBV9
J gene: TRBJ2-1
CDR3 length: 15
clone size: -

CDR3 protein: CAARTSGRFEQYF
CDR3 DNA: TGTGCCGCTCGGACTAGCGGGAGGTTCGAGCAGTACTTC
D gene: TRBD2
V gene: TRBV6-5
J gene: TRBJ2-7
CDR3 length: 13
clone size: -

CDR3 protein: CASTDRTRRFTEQYF
CDR3 DNA: TGTGCCAGCACCGATCGGACTAGAAGATTCACCGAGCAGTACTTC
D gene: TRBD2
V gene: TRBV28
J gene: TRBJ2-7
CDR3 length: 15
clone size: -

CDR3 protein: CASSTRTSGRGGEQFF
CDR3 DNA: TGCGCCAGCAGCACAAGGACTAGCGGGAGAGGAGGGGAGCAGTTCTTC
D gene: TRBD2
V gene: TRBV5-1
J gene: TRBJ2-1
CDR3 length: 16
clone size: -

CDR3 protein: CASHMTGGLNQPQHF
CDR3 DNA: TGCGCCAGTCATATGACAGGGGGCCTTAATCAGCCCCAGCATTTT
D gene: TRBD1
V gene: TRBV4-1
J gene: TRBJ1-5
CDR3 length: 15
clone size: -

CDR3 protein: CASSVGSSLQTDTQYF
CDR3 DNA: TGTGCCAGCAGCGTCGGGAGTTCCCTACAAACAGATACGCAGTATTTT
D gene: -
V gene: TRBV9
J gene: TRBJ2-3
CDR3 length: 16
clone size: -

CDR3 protein: CASSRVGYEQYF
CDR3 DNA: TGTGCCAGCTCGCGGGTCGGGTACGAGCAGTACTTC
D gene: -
V gene: TRBV19
J gene: TRBJ2-7
CDR3 length: 12
clone size: -

CDR3 protein: CSVALRTSGVETQYF
CDR3 DNA: TGCAGCGTTGCCCTGCGGACTAGCGGGGTCGAGACCCAGTACTTC
D gene: TRBD2
V gene: TRBV29-1
J gene: TRBJ2-5
CDR3 length: 15
clone size: -

CDR3 protein: CASSPPGRVSTEAFF
CDR3 DNA: TGTGCCAGCTCACCTCCGGGGAGGGTGTCGACTGAAGCTTTCTTT
D gene: -
V gene: TRBV18
J gene: TRBJ1-1
CDR3 length: 15
clone size: -

CDR3 protein: CASSSQGAANEKLFF
CDR3 DNA: TGTGCCAGCAGCTCCCAGGGGGCTGCTAATGAAAAACTGTTTTTT
D gene: TRBD1
V gene: TRBV7-8
J gene: TRBJ1-4
CDR3 length: 15
clone size: -

CDR3 protein: CASRAGTGRGTGANVLTF
CDR3 DNA: TGTGCCAGCAGAGCCGGGACAGGGAGAGGGACTGGGGCCAACGTCCTGACTTTC
D gene: TRBD1
V gene: TRBV2
J gene: TRBJ2-6
CDR3 length: 18
clone size: -

CDR3 protein: CASSLEGRAGVHTGELFF
CDR3 DNA: TGTGCCAGCAGCTTGGAGGGGAGGGCGGGAGTGCACACCGGGGAGCTGTTTTTT
D gene: TRBD2
V gene: TRBV5-6
J gene: TRBJ2-2
CDR3 length: 18
clone size: once

CDR3 protein: CASSAGSAISGNTIYF
CDR3 DNA: TGCGCCAGCAGCGCAGGGTCCGCGATCTCTGGAAACACCATATATTTT
D gene: -
V gene: TRBV5-1
J gene: TRBJ1-3
CDR3 length: 16
clone size: -

CDR3 protein: CASSLADADTQYF
CDR3 DNA: TGTGCCAGCAGCTTGGCCGACGCCGATACGCAGTATTTT
D gene: -
V gene: TRBV5-4
J gene: TRBJ2-3
CDR3 length: 13
clone size: -

CDR3 protein: CASSEYGGRDGYTF
CDR3 DNA: TGTGCCAGCAGTGAATACGGAGGGAGGGATGGCTACACCTTC
D gene: -
V gene: TRBV6-1
J gene: TRBJ1-2
CDR3 length: 14
clone size: -

CDR3 protein: CASSLNPPTGGNQPQHF
CDR3 DNA: TGCGCCAGCAGCTTGAATCCCCCAACAGGGGGCAATCAGCCCCAGCATTTT
D gene: TRBD1
V gene: TRBV5-1
J gene: TRBJ1-5
CDR3 length: 17
clone size: -

CDR3 protein: CASSEYLGATGELFF
CDR3 DNA: TGTGCCAGCAGTGAATATTTGGGAGCGACCGGGGAGCTGTTTTTT
D gene: -
V gene: TRBV25-1
J gene: TRBJ2-2
CDR3 length: 15
clone size: -

CDR3 protein: CASTKRLAGGPGELFF
CDR3 DNA: TGTGCCAGCACAAAGCGACTAGCGGGAGGTCCCGGGGAGCTGTTTTTT
D gene: TRBD2
V gene: TRBV2
J gene: TRBJ2-2
CDR3 length: 16
clone size: -

CDR3 protein: CASSQEEGARAGNTIYF
CDR3 DNA: TGTGCCAGCAGCCAAGAGGAGGGGGCGCGGGCTGGAAACACCATATATTTT
D gene: TRBD1
V gene: TRBV4-2
J gene: TRBJ1-3
CDR3 length: 17
clone size: -

CDR3 protein: CASSESDGNTIYF
CDR3 DNA: TGTGCCAGCAGTGAGTCGGACGGAAACACCATATATTTT
D gene: -
V gene: TRBV6-1
J gene: TRBJ1-3
CDR3 length: 13
clone size: few

CDR3 protein: CASSYSLAEKNIQYF
CDR3 DNA: TGTGCCAGCAGTTACAGTTTGGCAGAAAAAAACATTCAGTACTTC
D gene: -
V gene: TRBV6-6
J gene: TRBJ2-4
CDR3 length: 15
clone size: -

CDR3 protein: CASKVRAGRSSYNEQFF
CDR3 DNA: TGTGCCAGCAAGGTTCGGGCGGGTAGAAGCTCCTACAATGAGCAGTTCTTC
D gene: -
V gene: TRBV2
J gene: TRBJ2-1
CDR3 length: 17
clone size: -

CDR3 protein: CASSPGPWNYEQYF
CDR3 DNA: TGTGCCAGCAGCCCGGGACCGTGGAATTACGAGCAGTACTTC
D gene: -
V gene: TRBV9
J gene: TRBJ2-7
CDR3 length: 14
clone size: -

CDR3 protein: CSARDGYEQYF
CDR3 DNA: TGCAGTGCTAGAGATGGGTACGAGCAGTACTTC
D gene: -
V gene: TRBV20-1
J gene: TRBJ2-7
CDR3 length: 11
clone size: -

CDR3 protein: CASSLGLAGVDEQFF
CDR3 DNA: TGCGCCAGCAGCTTGGGCCTAGCGGGAGTCGATGAGCAGTTCTTC
D gene: TRBD2
V gene: TRBV5-1
J gene: TRBJ2-1
CDR3 length: 15
clone size: -

CDR3 protein: CASRASRRNTGELFF
CDR3 DNA: TGTGCCAGCAGGGCTTCGCGGAGAAACACCGGGGAGCTGTTTTTT
D gene: -
V gene: TRBV25-1
J gene: TRBJ2-2
CDR3 length: 15
clone size: -

CDR3 protein: CASSNRGNEQFF
CDR3 DNA: TGTGCCAGCAGTAATCGTGGGAATGAGCAGTTCTTC
D gene: -
V gene: TRBV6-6
J gene: TRBJ2-1
CDR3 length: 12
clone size: -

CDR3 protein: CASSSQGSSYNEQFF
CDR3 DNA: TGTGCCAGCAGCTCACAGGGCAGCTCCTACAATGAGCAGTTCTTC
D gene: -
V gene: TRBV11-3
J gene: TRBJ2-1
CDR3 length: 15
clone size: once

CDR3 protein: CASASYGYTF
CDR3 DNA: TGTGCCAGCGCAAGCTATGGCTACACCTTC
D gene: -
V gene: TRBV28
J gene: TRBJ1-2
CDR3 length: 10
clone size: -

CDR3 protein: CASRFKEYQETQYF
CDR3 DNA: TGTGCCAGCAGATTTAAGGAGTACCAAGAGACCCAGTACTTC
D gene: -
V gene: TRBV5-4
J gene: TRBJ2-5
CDR3 length: 14
clone size: -

CDR3 protein: CASSLLPGTGTNTGELFF
CDR3 DNA: TGTGCCAGCAGCTTGCTACCCGGGACAGGTACCAACACCGGGGAGCTGTTTTTT
D gene: TRBD1
V gene: TRBV5-6
J gene: TRBJ2-2
CDR3 length: 18
clone size: -

CDR3 protein: CSVEDQLSWTGGIYEQYF
CDR3 DNA: TGCAGCGTTGAAGATCAGTTAAGTTGGACAGGGGGCATTTACGAGCAGTACTTC
D gene: TRBD1
V gene: TRBV29-1
J gene: TRBJ2-7
CDR3 length: 18
clone size: -

CDR3 protein: CASSERGAGANVLTF
CDR3 DNA: TGTGCCAGCAGTGAGCGGGGCGCTGGGGCCAACGTCCTGACTTTC
D gene: -
V gene: TRBV6-1
J gene: TRBJ2-6
CDR3 length: 15
clone size: -

CDR3 protein: CASSPPWTSGTLYNEQFF
CDR3 DNA: TGTGCCAGCAGCCCGCCATGGACTAGCGGGACCTTATACAATGAGCAGTTCTTC
D gene: TRBD2
V gene: TRBV7-9
J gene: TRBJ2-1
CDR3 length: 18
clone size: few

CDR3 protein: CASSIGTAMNTEAFF
CDR3 DNA: TGTGCCAGTAGTATCGGGACTGCCATGAACACTGAAGCTTTCTTT
D gene: -
V gene: TRBV19
J gene: TRBJ1-1
CDR3 length: 15
clone size: -

CDR3 protein: CASSLARYNEQFF
CDR3 DNA: TGTGCCAGCAGCTTAGCCAGATACAATGAGCAGTTCTTC
D gene: -
V gene: TRBV7-2
J gene: TRBJ2-1
CDR3 length: 13
clone size: -

CDR3 protein: CASRGQSMNTEAFF
CDR3 DNA: TGTGCCAGCAGGGGACAGTCTATGAACACTGAAGCTTTCTTT
D gene: TRBD1
V gene: TRBV7-8
J gene: TRBJ1-1
CDR3 length: 14
clone size: -

CDR3 protein: CASVLAGGYTDTQYF
CDR3 DNA: TGTGCCAGCGTTCTAGCGGGAGGGTACACAGATACGCAGTATTTT
D gene: TRBD2
V gene: TRBV6-1
J gene: TRBJ2-3
CDR3 length: 15
clone size: few

CDR3 protein: CASSLVEGGAGNTIYF
CDR3 DNA: TGTGCCAGCAGCTTAGTTGAGGGAGGGGCTGGAAACACCATATATTTT
D gene: -
V gene: TRBV7-2
J gene: TRBJ1-3
CDR3 length: 16
clone size: -

CDR3 protein: CASSVISDTQYF
CDR3 DNA: TGTGCCAGCAGCGTAATTTCAGATACGCAGTATTTT
D gene: -
V gene: TRBV9
J gene: TRBJ2-3
CDR3 length: 12
clone size: -

CDR3 protein: CAISSSGREETQYF
CDR3 DNA: TGTGCCATCAGTTCTAGCGGGAGAGAGGAGACCCAGTACTTC
D gene: TRBD2
V gene: TRBV10-3
J gene: TRBJ2-5
CDR3 length: 14
clone size: -

CDR3 protein: CASSNPRGAEETQYF
CDR3 DNA: TGTGCCAGCAGCAACCCCAGGGGCGCGGAAGAGACCCAGTACTTC
D gene: -
V gene: TRBV7-9
J gene: TRBJ2-5
CDR3 length: 15
clone size: few

CDR3 protein: CTSSQGTVNYGYTF
CDR3 DNA: TGCACCAGCAGCCAAGGGACAGTTAACTATGGCTACACCTTC
D gene: -
V gene: TRBV1
J gene: TRBJ1-2
CDR3 length: 14
clone size: -

CDR3 protein: CASTSGTNTGELFF
CDR3 DNA: TGCGCCAGCACAAGCGGGACGAACACCGGGGAGCTGTTTTTT
D gene: TRBD2
V gene: TRBV10-2
J gene: TRBJ2-2
CDR3 length: 14
clone size: -

CDR3 protein: CASSGPTGGGNNEQFF
CDR3 DNA: TGCGCCAGCAGCGGCCCGACAGGGGGTGGGAACAATGAGCAGTTCTTC
D gene: TRBD1
V gene: TRBV4-1
J gene: TRBJ2-1
CDR3 length: 16
clone size: once

CDR3 protein: CSVLGDRGYTF
CDR3 DNA: TGCAGCGTGTTGGGGGACCGTGGCTACACCTTC
D gene: -
V gene: TRBV29-1
J gene: TRBJ1-2
CDR3 length: 11
clone size: -

CDR3 protein: CASSRPETSIYEQYF
CDR3 DNA: TGTGCCAGCAGCCGCCCCGAGACATCAATCTACGAGCAGTACTTC
D gene: -
V gene: TRBV5-7
J gene: TRBJ2-7
CDR3 length: 15
clone size: many

CDR3 protein: CASKTGGSTDTQYF
CDR3 DNA: TGTGCCAGCAAAACAGGGGGCTCAACAGATACGCAGTATTTT
D gene: TRBD1
V gene: TRBV5-4
J gene: TRBJ2-3
CDR3 length: 14
clone size: -

CDR3 protein: CSVGTADEQYF
CDR3 DNA: TGCAGCGTTGGGACCGCGGACGAGCAGTACTTC
D gene: -
V gene: TRBV29-1
J gene: TRBJ2-7
CDR3 length: 11
clone size: -

CDR3 protein: CASIVASGTSSYNEQFF
CDR3 DNA: TGTGCCAGCATCGTGGCTAGCGGCACCAGCTCCTACAATGAGCAGTTCTTC
D gene: TRBD2
V gene: TRBV2
J gene: TRBJ2-1
CDR3 length: 17
clone size: few

CDR3 protein: CASSPGRGLGTDTQYF
CDR3 DNA: TGTGCCAGCAGCCCAGGGAGGGGCTTGGGCACAGATACGCAGTATTTT
D gene: TRBD2
V gene: TRBV11-2
J gene: TRBJ2-3
CDR3 length: 16
clone size: -

CDR3 protein: CVRSLAGGFASGSGDTQYF
CDR3 DNA: -
D gene: -
V gene: TRBV7-5
J gene: TRBJ2-3
CDR3 length: 19
clone size: -

CDR3 protein: CATSRGRTRSTDTQYF
CDR3 DNA: TGTGCCACCAGCAGAGGACGGACAAGGAGCACAGATACGCAGTATTTT
D gene: -
V gene: TRBV15
J gene: TRBJ2-3
CDR3 length: 16
clone size: -